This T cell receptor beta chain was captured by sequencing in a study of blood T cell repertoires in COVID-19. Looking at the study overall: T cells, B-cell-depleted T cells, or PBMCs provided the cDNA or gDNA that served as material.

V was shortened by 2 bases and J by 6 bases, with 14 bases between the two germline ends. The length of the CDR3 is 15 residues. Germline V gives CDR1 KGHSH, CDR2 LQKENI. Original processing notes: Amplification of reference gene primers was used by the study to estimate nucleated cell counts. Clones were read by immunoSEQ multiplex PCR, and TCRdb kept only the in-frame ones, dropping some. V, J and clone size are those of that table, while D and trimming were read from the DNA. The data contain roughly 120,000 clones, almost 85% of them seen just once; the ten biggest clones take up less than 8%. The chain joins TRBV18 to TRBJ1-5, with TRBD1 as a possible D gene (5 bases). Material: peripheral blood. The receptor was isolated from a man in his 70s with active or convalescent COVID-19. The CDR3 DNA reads TGTGCCAGCTCACCATCGACAGTATGGGGTCAGCCCCAGCATTTT. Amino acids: CASSPSTVWGQPQHF.